The following is a TCR beta chain sequence with its context. Its antigen is as yet unknown. The entry originates in a study of CD8+CD57+ T cells in acquired aplastic anemia. Study context: The mean DNA yield obtained from sorted CD4+ and CD8+ cells came to around 3 ug. Healthy donors had, on average, approximately 9.9 million reads for their CD4+ cells. Study-level findings and limits: Simpson's diversity of CD8+ cells was not significantly different in patients compared with controls. Nearly 30 CD8+ CDR3 sequences were shared between patients and controls.

Template material for TCR beta VDJ and CDR3 profiling consisted of genomic DNA. TCRdb independently ran MiXCR on the reads; one entry per CDR3 protein. The table has about 170,000 distinct CDR3 sequences, 63% seen once. This CDR3 is built from 12 residues. Trimming took off 5 bases at V and 7 bases at J, with 9 bases between the two ends. Germline values: CDR1 MNHNY, CDR2 SVGAGI (reference sequence). The receptor was isolated from a human donor in good health. Material: sorted CD4+, CD8+, or CD8+CD57+ T cells (not recorded which) from PBMCs. The chain is built from TRBV6-6 and TRBJ1-3; D gene unclear. For the CDR3, the DNA is TGTGCCAGCAGTCTTACGGGGAACACCATATATTTT. It translates to CASSLTGNTIYF.